This entry concerns a single T cell receptor beta chain. Original methodology: Estimation of nucleated cell counts relied on the amplification of reference gene primers. Sequencing was performed with immunoSEQ multiplex PCR; in TCRdb, only in-frame clones are kept and a portion is missing. D and trimming were read from the DNA, whereas the V and J calls and clone size are those reported in that table. The sample records about 39,000 clones, over 75% being singletons. These data come from a study of blood T cell repertoires in COVID-19. At the level of the study: T cells, B-cell-depleted T cells, or PBMCs supplied cDNA or gDNA.

The sequenced sample consisted of peripheral blood. This TCR derives from a human donor in a cohort sampled during active COVID-19.

In DNA, the CDR3 is TGCGCCAGCACCGTAGCGGGGGGGCTCGGAGAGACCCAGTACTTC. It yields the protein CASTVAGGLGETQYF. The J gene is TRBJ2-5, the V gene TRBV5-1; 11 positions match TRBD2. V lost 6 bases, J lost 4 bases, and 8 bases stayed unmatched. Germline-derived CDR1 and CDR2 are SGHRS and YFSETQ. The CDR3 sequence is 15 residues long.